The 21 T cell receptor beta chains reported below all come from one sample, sequenced in a study of cytomegalovirus exposure and HLA in healthy donors. The study ran its PCR with 60 Vbeta and 13 Jbeta primers. The assay was immunoSEQ multiplex PCR, and TCRdb's table has in-frame clones only and misses some. In the table there are 100,000 to 150,000 clones, approximately 77% of which are singletons. The sequenced sample consisted of PBMCs. These receptors originate from a man between 18 and 35 years old in good health and CMV-seronegative.

V usage is TRBV5-4 and J usage is TRBJ2-3; D perhaps matches TRBD2 (6 bases). In germline, CDR1 is SGHNT, CDR2 YYREEE (reference sequence). The length of the CDR3 is 15 residues. V was clipped by 4 bases and J by 1 base, with 13 bases between them. CDR3 sequence (DNA): TGTGCCAGCAGCCCGGGCGGGACTGGCACAGATACGCAGTATTTT. It yields the protein CASSPGGTGTDTQYF.

The table lists this clone with a few counts. J is TRBJ2-6 and V is TRBV6-1; 7 bases fit TRBD1. The V gene's germline CDR1 is MNHNS and CDR2 SASEGT. CDR3 length equals 20 residues. V dropped 2 bases and J dropped 0; count of bases not matched to a gene: 13. Here the CDR3 reads CASSERLGRGQSSGANVLTF. The CDR3 nucleotides are TGTGCCAGCAGTGAAAGGTTAGGTAGGGGACAGTCCTCTGGGGCCAACGTCCTGACTTTC.

This chain connects TRBV4-2 to TRBJ1-2; D is uncertain. Deletions cut 0 bases from V and 7 bases from J, with 12 bases between. This CDR3 is 14 amino acids long. Germline assignment: CDR1 LGHNA and CDR2 YNFKEQ. The chain's CDR3 is CASSQDGGIGGYTF. The CDR3 DNA follows: TGTGCCAGCAGCCAAGATGGAGGAATCGGTGGCTACACCTTC.

This sequence joins TRBV7-2 and TRBJ1-2; D unclear. The germline V gene encodes CDR1 SGHTA and CDR2 FQGNSA. The V and J ends lost 2 bases and 0 bases respectively, with 4 bases between them. CDR3 length equals 13 residues. CDR3 coding DNA: TGTGCCAGCAGCTTAACATCTAACTATGGCTACACCTTC. It is translated as CASSLTSNYGYTF.

On this clone itself: Different DNA sequences within this sample yield the same CDR3. The chain links TRBV25-1 to TRBJ1-2; a weak D match, TRBD1 (5 bases). The CDR3 consists of 14 residues. The germline V and J ends were trimmed by 5 bases and 8 bases, with 18 bases remaining between them. The germline V gene has CDR1 MGHDK and CDR2 SYGVNS. CDR3 residues: CASSSSQERGGYTF. The CDR3 DNA reads as TGTGCCAGCAGTTCGTCACAGGAGCGAGGAGGCTACACCTTC.

This clone was observed a single time. V and J are TRBV15 and TRBJ2-3; TRBD1 agrees at 8 bases. Germline V lookup: CDR1 LNHNV, CDR2 YYDKDF (reference sequence). The J segment lost 0 bases and the V segment lost 4 bases, leaving 6 bases of the junction unmatched. The CDR3 contains 16 residues. The CDR3 DNA reads TGTGCCACCAGCACCCCGGACAGGGCTAGCACAGATACGCAGTATTTT. Translated, it gives CATSTPDRASTDTQYF. The full variable domain, with the rest looked up from reference TRBV15 and TRBJ2-3, is DAMVIQNPRYQVTQFGKPVTLSCSQTLNHNVMYWYQQKSSQAPKLLFHYYDKDFNNEADTPDNFQSRRPNTSFCFLDIRSPGLGDTAMYLCATSTPDRASTDTQYFGPGTRLTVL.

V and J are TRBV5-5 and TRBJ2-5; 7 bases agree with TRBD1. The CDR3 covers 14 residues. Germline CDR1 is SGHKS and CDR2 is YYEKEE (reference sequence). V was clipped by 7 bases and J by 3 bases; unmatched bases: 9. The CDR3 nucleotides are TGTGCCAGCTTTAAGGACAGGCCCGAAGAGACCCAGTACTTC. It translates to CASFKDRPEETQYF.

The J gene is TRBJ2-5, the V gene TRBV11-3; 9 bases are shared with TRBD1. Germline V gene sequence: CDR1 SGHNT, CDR2 YENEEA. The CDR3 contains 16 residues. J gave up 5 bases and V 5 bases, and 12 bases lay outside the gene matches. CDR3 nucleotide sequence: TGTGCCAGCAGCCGCAGGGGAGCAGGACAGGGGGAGACCCAGTACTTC. This codes for CASSRRGAGQGETQYF. The full variable domain, in which reference TRBV11-3 and TRBJ2-5 provide the parts outside the CDR3, is EAGVVQSPRYKIIEKKQPVAFWCNPISGHNTLYWYLQNLGQGPELLIRYENEEAVDDSQLPKDRFSAERLKGVDSTLKIQPAELGDSAVYLCASSRRGAGQGETQYFGPGTRLLVL.

The J gene is TRBJ1-2, the V gene TRBV15; TRBD1 matches 11 bases. The CDR3 spans 16 residues. From germline, CDR1 is LNHNV and CDR2 YYDKDF (reference sequence). V shed 0 bases and J 8 bases; nucleotides not matched to a gene: 8. CDR3 bases: TGTGCCACCAGCAGAGATTTTGTGGACAGGGGGCGAGGCTACACCTTC. Protein: CATSRDFVDRGRGYTF.

The chain is built from TRBV6-1 and TRBJ2-7, with a possible D match to TRBD1 (6 bases). V lost 5 bases and J lost 0, with 14 bases in between. The germline V gene has CDR1 MNHNS and CDR2 SASEGT. The CDR3 totals 15 residues. The CDR3 loop is CASSRNRDYSYEQYF. The CDR3 coding sequence is TGTGCCAGCAGTAGGAACAGGGATTACTCCTACGAGCAGTACTTC.

V usage is TRBV5-1 and J usage is TRBJ2-7; 8 bases are shared with TRBD1. The V and J ends lost 2 bases and 5 bases, in that order; junction bases with no gene match: 6. Per the germline V gene, CDR1 is SGHRS and CDR2 is YFSETQ. The CDR3 has 14 amino acids. CDR3 nucleotide sequence: TGCGCCAGCAGCTTAAGACAGGGGACCCACGAGCAGTACTTC. Translated: CASSLRQGTHEQYF.

V gene TRBV5-6 combines with J gene TRBJ2-1, with D perhaps matching TRBD1 (6 bases). The germline gives CDR1 SGHDT, CDR2 YYEEEE. This CDR3 is built from 14 residues. The germline V and J ends were trimmed by 0 bases and 3 bases, with 7 bases remaining between them. In DNA form, the CDR3 reads TGTGCCAGCAGCTTGGGGGGGCTCTACAATGAGCAGTTCTTC. This encodes CASSLGGLYNEQFF.

The chain's CDR3 is CATSHREGPANYGYTF. The CDR3 nucleotides read TGTGCCACGAGCCACCGGGAGGGCCCCGCTAACTATGGCTACACCTTC. V and J are TRBV19 and TRBJ1-2; D is unclear. The CDR3 contains 16 residues. Germline CDR1 and CDR2: LNHDA and SQIVND (reference sequence). V was cut by 10 bases and J by 0 bases, with 21 bases left in between.

The count of this clone is one. The chain joins TRBV11-2 to TRBJ1-1; no firm D call. CDR1 SGHAT and CDR2 FQNNGV come from the germline V gene. Trimming left V 5 bases short and J 3 bases short, with 7 bases between. The CDR3 totals 12 residues. The CDR3 spells CASSPVYTEAFF. The CDR3 bases are TGTGCCAGCAGCCCGGTATACACTGAAGCTTTCTTT.

The chain uses TRBV19 and TRBJ2-5; D possibly corresponds to TRBD2 (6 bases). Germline values: CDR1 LNHDA, CDR2 SQIVND (reference sequence). The ends were cut back, 1 base at V and 5 bases at J, with 8 bases in the middle. The CDR3 spans 13 residues. In nucleotides, the CDR3 is TGTGCCAGTAGTATAGCGGAGGGGGAGACCCAGTACTTC. Protein: CASSIAEGETQYF. Supplemented by reference TRBV19 and TRBJ2-5, the full variable domain reads DGGITQSPKYLFRKEGQNVTLSCEQNLNHDAMYWYRQDPGQGLRLIYYSQIVNDFQKGDIAEGYSVSREKKESFPLTVTSAQKNPTAFYLCASSIAEGETQYFGPGTRLLVL.

V usage is TRBV5-1 and J usage is TRBJ2-3; 14 positions match TRBD2. Germline-derived CDR1 and CDR2 are SGHRS and YFSETQ. The CDR3 is 24 residues long. Unmatched junction bases numbered 24, after V lost 3 bases and J lost 0 bases. The CDR3 is CASSSNPGLAGGLTPSASTDTQYF. The CDR3, as DNA: TGCGCCAGCAGCTCTAATCCTGGACTAGCGGGGGGTCTCACCCCAAGTGCTAGCACAGATACGCAGTATTTT.

This chain links TRBV16 with TRBJ1-1, with D perhaps matching TRBD1 (6 bases). Germline CDR1 is KGHSY and CDR2 is FQNENV. V lost 1 base to trimming and J lost 2 bases, with 11 bases between them. There are 15 residues in the CDR3. CDR3 coding DNA: TGTGCCAGCAGCCAATGGGCACAGGGAAACACTGAAGCTTTCTTT. Protein: CASSQWAQGNTEAFF.

In DNA form, the CDR3 reads TGTGCCAGCAGTTACTCACAGGGGCCTACCTATGGCTACACCTTC. Translated: CASSYSQGPTYGYTF. The chain uses TRBV6-5 and TRBJ1-2; 7 nucleotides line up with TRBD1. Trimming took 0 bases from V and 4 from J; bases not matched to a gene: 5. This CDR3 has 15 amino acids. CDR1 MNHEY and CDR2 SVGAGI come from the germline V gene.

The rearrangement links TRBV10-2 to TRBJ1-1; 10 bases map to TRBD1. Trimming took 0 bases from V and 2 from J; bases not matched to a gene: 6. Germline values: CDR1 WSHSY, CDR2 SAAADI. The CDR3 is 17 residues long. The CDR3 coding sequence is TGCGCCAGCAGTGAGTCCGCGGGACAGGGGATTAACACTGAAGCTTTCTTT. Its protein is CASSESAGQGINTEAFF.

The sample holds one count of this clone. The V call is TRBV15, the J call TRBJ1-1; D remains unclear. Germline CDR1 and CDR2: LNHNV and YYDKDF (reference sequence). CDR3 size: 14 residues. Trimming left V 4 bases short and J 1 base short, with 10 bases between. The CDR3 loop is CATSTGLSNTEAFF. The CDR3 DNA reads as TGTGCCACCAGCACTGGACTTTCGAACACTGAAGCTTTCTTT.

This chain joins TRBV5-1 and TRBJ2-2; TRBD2 is a possible D gene (5 bases). The CDR3 sequence is 15 residues long. Germline-derived CDR1 and CDR2 are SGHRS and YFSETQ. V lost 2 bases and J lost 2, with 10 bases in between. The CDR3 nucleotides are TGCGCCAGCAGCTTAAGCGGAACTAACACCGGGGAGCTGTTTTTT. Its protein is CASSLSGTNTGELFF.